Below are 28 T cell receptor beta chains sequenced from a single sample in a study of OX40 agonist ivuxolimab in advanced cancers. The data were produced by immunoSEQ multiplex PCR, yet TCRdb's version contains in-frame clones alone and is incomplete. This table holds roughly 54,000 clones, approximately 84% found once. Sample: CD4+ or CD8+ T cells sorted from blood, taken in a trial of the OX40 agonist ivuxolimab. All receptors come from an adult with an advanced solid tumor such as melanoma, head and neck, liver or kidney cancer.

The chain is built from TRBV28 and TRBJ2-7; D remains ambiguous. The CDR3 length is 11 residues. CDR1 is MDHEN, CDR2 SYDVKM, per germline. V was pared by 4 bases and J by 11 bases, with 12 bases between. CDR3 loop: CASSSGAWKYF. CDR3 coding DNA: TGTGCCAGCAGTTCAGGAGCCTGGAAGTACTTC.

This clone was picked up a small number of times. The J gene is TRBJ1-2, the V gene TRBV6-1; D unclear. This CDR3 is built from 18 residues. The V end lost 2 bases, the J end lost 0 bases, and 19 bases lay between the germline ends. Germline CDR1 is MNHNS and CDR2 is SASEGT. The CDR3: CASSEMAGFTTANYGYTF. The DNA of the CDR3 is TGTGCCAGCAGTGAAATGGCCGGGTTCACGACGGCTAACTATGGCTACACCTTC.

This clone was seen once. J is TRBJ1-4 and V is TRBV28, with a tentative D call TRBD1 (6 bases). V dropped 6 bases and J dropped 3 bases, with 11 bases sitting between them. This CDR3 region has 14 residues. Germline values: CDR1 MDHEN, CDR2 SYDVKM. This CDR3 is CASRGQFPNEKLFF. Here the CDR3 DNA reads TGTGCCAGCAGAGGACAGTTTCCTAATGAAAAACTGTTTTTT.

The chain couples TRBV5-1 to TRBJ2-5; D is possibly TRBD1 (7 bases). The germline gives CDR1 SGHRS, CDR2 YFSETQ. This CDR3 contains 15 residues. V was cut by 4 bases and J by 5 bases, with 18 bases left in between. The CDR3 DNA is TGCGCCAGCAGCGCGGACCCCAGGGGGGAGGAGACCCAGTACTTC. Protein product: CASSADPRGEETQYF.

The chain joins TRBV11-2 to TRBJ1-5; the D gene is possibly TRBD1 (5 bases). Germline lookup yields CDR1 SGHAT and CDR2 FQNNGV. Trimming pared 5 bases from V and 2 bases from J, leaving 13 bases between. CDR3 length: 15 amino acids. CDR3 residues: CASSPRGERNQPQHF. Here the CDR3 DNA reads TGTGCCAGCAGCCCCCGAGGGGAACGCAATCAGCCCCAGCATTTT.

The chain is built from TRBV29-1 and TRBJ2-1; 11 bases are a match to TRBD2. This CDR3 region has 13 residues. With 8 bases clipped from V and 10 bases from J, the junction kept 10 bases outside the gene matches. CDR1 is SQVTM, CDR2 ANQGSEA, per germline. In DNA form, the CDR3 reads TGCAGCCTGCTGGGGACTAGCGGAGGGGAGCAGTTCTTC. It specifies CSLLGTSGGEQFF.

The chain carries TRBV7-9 and TRBJ1-1, with 10 bases lining up with TRBD1. V shed 5 bases and J 5 bases; nucleotides not matched to a gene: 8. This CDR3 contains 15 residues. CDR1 and CDR2 (germline): SEHNR, FQNEAQ (reference sequence). The CDR3 DNA is TGTGCCAGCAGCCAGCCCGGGACAGGGGTAACTGAAGCTTTCTTT. Amino acids: CASSQPGTGVTEAFF. Looking up the rest from reference TRBV7-9 and TRBJ1-1 gives the full variable domain: DTGVSQNPRHKITKRGQNVTFRCDPISEHNRLYWYRQTLGQGPEFLTYFQNEAQLEKSRLLSDRFSAERPKGSFSTLEIQRTEQGDSAMYLCASSQPGTGVTEAFFGQGTRLTVV.

The rearrangement links TRBV25-1 to TRBJ2-3; D may be TRBD2 (6 bases). From germline, CDR1 is MGHDK and CDR2 SYGVNS. Trimming took 3 bases from V and 1 from J, leaving 8 bases between them. The CDR3 loop spans 14 amino acids. The CDR3 DNA reads as TGTGCCAGCAGTGATCAGCGGGGCACAGATACGCAGTATTTT. It translates to CASSDQRGTDTQYF.

This chain links TRBV5-4 with TRBJ2-1, with TRBD2 identical over 7 bases. CDR3 size: 15 residues. The trim removed 0 bases at V and 5 bases at J, leaving 5 bases unmatched. Per germline, CDR1 SGHNT and CDR2 YYREEE (reference sequence). DNA for the CDR3: TGTGCCAGCAGCTTGGATAGCGGGTATCACAATGAGCAGTTCTTC. It translates to CASSLDSGYHNEQFF.

The CDR3 sequence is CASSSSPADLSNIQYF. CDR3 coding DNA: TGTGCCAGCAGCTCCTCCCCAGCGGACCTATCTAACATTCAGTACTTC. The chain carries TRBV28 and TRBJ2-4, with D maybe TRBD2 (5 bases). This CDR3 spans 16 amino acids. Trimming stripped 6 bases from V and 7 bases from J, with 22 bases between. Germline-derived CDR1 and CDR2 are MDHEN and SYDVKM.

The chain has TRBV6-1 and TRBJ2-7; 7 nucleotides match TRBD1. The CDR3 is 15 residues long. Germline V gene lookup returns CDR1 MNHNS and CDR2 SASEGT. Trimming removed 5 bases from V and 0 bases from J; junction bases left unmatched: 7. CDR3: CASSNGQAVSYEQYF. DNA of the CDR3: TGTGCCAGCAGTAACGGACAGGCGGTCTCCTACGAGCAGTACTTC.

V and J are TRBV30 and TRBJ1-1, with 9 bases fitting TRBD1. Trimming cost V 2 bases and J 7 bases; bases outside gene matches: 5. This CDR3 comprises 13 residues. The germline V gene encodes CDR1 GTSNPN and CDR2 SVGIG (reference sequence). In DNA form, the CDR3 reads TGTGCCTGGAGTTCGGACAGGGGAGATGAAGCTTTCTTT. Amino acids: CAWSSDRGDEAFF.

The V call is TRBV6-6, the J call TRBJ2-7; 7 bases align to TRBD2. V was pared by 6 bases and J by 4 bases, with 12 bases of the junction left unmatched. This CDR3 is built from 15 residues. Per the germline V gene, CDR1 is MNHNY and CDR2 is SVGAGI (reference sequence). The CDR3 DNA reads as TGTGCCAGCAGCGGAAAGGTTAGGGGAGGGTACGAGCAGTACTTC. This encodes CASSGKVRGGYEQYF.

The chain joins TRBV28 to TRBJ2-1; a possible D gene is TRBD2 (5 bases). The CDR3 spans 17 residues. Per germline, CDR1 MDHEN and CDR2 SYDVKM. V was pared by 5 bases and J by 5 bases, with 22 bases between. CDR3 sequence (DNA): TGTGCCAGCAGTACGGGGAGCGAGCCTCCTCCCAACAATGAGCAGTTCTTC. Translating it yields CASSTGSEPPPNNEQFF.

This chain joins TRBV7-2 and TRBJ2-5; the D gene is possibly TRBD2 (6 bases). The CDR3 has 15 residues. Germline CDR1 reads SGHTA; CDR2 reads FQGNSA. Trimming left V 1 base short and J 6 bases short, with 15 bases between. CDR3 DNA: TGTGCCAGCAGCTTAGAGGGTACGGGGGAGAAGACCCAGTACTTC. It codes for CASSLEGTGEKTQYF.

The V gene is TRBV10-1, the J gene TRBJ2-5, with D possibly called TRBD1 or TRBD2 (7 bases each). This CDR3 region has 15 residues. V was clipped by 9 bases and J by 3 bases, with 20 bases between them. Looked up from germline, CDR1 is WNHNN and CDR2 is SYGVQD (reference sequence). CDR3 amino acids: CASQGRRGGKETQYF. The CDR3 region has the DNA TGCGCCAGTCAGGGGCGCAGGGGGGGAAAAGAGACCCAGTACTTC.

The chain links TRBV28 to TRBJ1-1; the D gene is possibly TRBD1 (5 bases). Per germline, CDR1 MDHEN and CDR2 SYDVKM. V lost 10 bases and J 3 bases, leaving 18 bases between the germline ends. This CDR3 region has 14 residues. The CDR3 region is CATRRGSRDTEAFF. In DNA form, the CDR3 reads TGTGCCACCCGGCGGGGCAGTAGGGACACTGAAGCTTTCTTT.

The genes are TRBV6-6 and TRBJ1-1; tentative D call: TRBD1 (6 bases). This CDR3 is built from 16 residues. V was shortened by 3 bases and J by 8 bases, with 22 bases between the two germline ends. Germline loops: CDR1 MNHNY, CDR2 SVGAGI (reference sequence). As DNA, the CDR3 is TGTGCCAGCAGTTATATCGCAGGGGCCCTTTCGCGCGAAGCTTTCTTT. Translating gives CASSYIAGALSREAFF.

The J gene is TRBJ1-5, the V gene TRBV6-1; TRBD1 is a possible D gene (6 bases). The V end lost 1 base, the J end lost 3 bases, and 13 bases lay between the germline ends. CDR3 size: 16 residues. From germline, CDR1 is MNHNS and CDR2 SASEGT. The CDR3, as DNA: TGTGCCAGCAGTGAAGACAGCGGGGGCTCCAATCAGCCCCAGCATTTT. Protein: CASSEDSGGSNQPQHF.

A single count supports this clone. V is TRBV6-1 and J is TRBJ2-7, with D perhaps matching TRBD2 (6 bases). CDR1 is MNHNS, CDR2 SASEGT, per germline. V was cut by 6 bases and J by 0 bases, with 12 bases left in between. This CDR3 contains 14 residues. DNA for the CDR3: TGTGCCAGCAGCCCCCGGGGGACCTCCTACGAGCAGTACTTC. Encoded protein: CASSPRGTSYEQYF.

In nucleotides, the CDR3 is TGCGCCAGCAGCTTCGGGACAGGCTTAGGCACAGATACGCAGTATTTT. Translating it yields CASSFGTGLGTDTQYF. The chain is built from TRBV5-1 and TRBJ2-3; the match to TRBD1 covers 8 bases. This CDR3 region has 16 residues. J was trimmed by 1 base and V by 2 bases; bases with no gene match: 6. Germline CDR1 is SGHRS and CDR2 is YFSETQ.

This clone was counted a single time. This chain links TRBV28 with TRBJ2-3; 14 bases agree with TRBD2. Losses at the gene ends were 2 bases for V and 0 bases for J; bases not matched to a gene: 4. The CDR3 contains 18 residues. Germline CDR1 MDHEN, CDR2 SYDVKM. CDR3 sequence: CASSLVGLAGASTDTQYF. The CDR3 DNA reads as TGTGCCAGCAGTTTAGTGGGACTAGCGGGAGCTAGCACAGATACGCAGTATTTT. The variable domain in full, completed from reference TRBV28 and TRBJ2-3, reads DVKVTQSSRYLVKRTGEKVFLECVQDMDHENMFWYRQDPGLGLRLIYFSYDVKMKEKGDIPEGYSVSREKKERFSLILESASTNQTSMYLCASSLVGLAGASTDTQYFGPGTRLTVL.

This chain joins TRBV5-1 and TRBJ2-7; either TRBD1 or TRBD2 may supply D (5 bases each). This CDR3 is 15 amino acids long. The V and J ends lost 4 bases and 0 bases respectively, with 14 bases between them. Germline V gene lookup returns CDR1 SGHRS and CDR2 YFSETQ. CDR3 DNA: TGCGCCAGCAGCCCGGGGACGGCAGTCTCCTACGAGCAGTACTTC. It is translated as CASSPGTAVSYEQYF.

The chain links TRBV11-2 to TRBJ1-1; D ambiguous. CDR1 is SGHAT, CDR2 FQNNGV, per germline. Trimming stripped 0 bases from V and 7 bases from J, with 6 bases between. This CDR3 has 12 residues. The CDR3 region has the DNA TGTGCCAGCAGCTTAGATTCCAGTGAAGCTTTCTTT. Translated, it gives CASSLDSSEAFF.

CDR3 coding DNA: TGTGCCATCAGTGAGAAGGGGGAGGCGCTTTGGAGGGAGCAGTACTTC. This gives the protein CAISEKGEALWREQYF. V gene TRBV10-3 combines with J gene TRBJ2-7; the D call may be TRBD1 or TRBD2 (6 bases each). CDR3 length: 16 amino acids. Trimming cost V 2 bases and J 7 bases, with 21 bases left between them. Looked up from germline, CDR1 is ENHRY and CDR2 is SYGVKD.

This clone was seen a few times. J is TRBJ1-2 and V is TRBV10-1; D is unresolved. From germline, CDR1 is WNHNN and CDR2 SYGVQD (reference sequence). V was trimmed by 7 bases and J by 5 bases, leaving 5 bases between them. The CDR3 has 10 residues. CDR3 region: CASMPYGYTF. The CDR3 DNA is TGCGCCAGCATGCCTTATGGCTACACCTTC.

V is TRBV7-8 and J is TRBJ2-7, with 8 bases identical to TRBD2. This CDR3 contains 14 residues. CDR1 is SGHVS and CDR2 is FQNEAQ in the germline V gene. V gave up 2 bases and J gave up 8 bases; unmatched junction bases: 8. Written as DNA, the CDR3 is TGTGCCAGCAGCTTAATACTAGCGGAGCAAAAGCAGTACTTC. Amino acid sequence: CASSLILAEQKQYF.

The J gene is TRBJ2-1, the V gene TRBV7-3; 12 positions match TRBD1. Per the germline V gene, CDR1 is SGHTA and CDR2 is FQGTGA. CDR3 length: 16 amino acids. V shed 1 base and J 9 bases; nucleotides not matched to a gene: 7. CDR3 residues: CASSLRAGQGAGEQFF. The DNA of the CDR3 is TGTGCCAGCAGCTTAAGGGCGGGACAGGGGGCCGGTGAGCAGTTCTTC.